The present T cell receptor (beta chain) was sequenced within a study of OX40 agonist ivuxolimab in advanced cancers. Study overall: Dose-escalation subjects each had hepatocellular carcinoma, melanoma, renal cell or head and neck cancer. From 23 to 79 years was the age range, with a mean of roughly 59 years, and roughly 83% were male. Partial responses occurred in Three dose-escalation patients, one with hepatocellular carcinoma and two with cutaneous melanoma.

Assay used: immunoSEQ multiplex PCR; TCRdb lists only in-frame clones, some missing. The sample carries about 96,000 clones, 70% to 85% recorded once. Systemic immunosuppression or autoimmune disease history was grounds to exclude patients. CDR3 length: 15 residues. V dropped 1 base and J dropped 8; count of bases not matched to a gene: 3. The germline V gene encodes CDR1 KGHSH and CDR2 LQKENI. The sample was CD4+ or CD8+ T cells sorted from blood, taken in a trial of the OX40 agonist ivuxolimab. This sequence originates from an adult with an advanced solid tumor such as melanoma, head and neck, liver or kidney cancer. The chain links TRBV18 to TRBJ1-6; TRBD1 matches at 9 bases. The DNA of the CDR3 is TGTGCCAGCTCACCACTTAGACAGGGGGATTCACCCCTCCACTTT. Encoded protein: CASSPLRQGDSPLHF.